This T cell receptor beta chain originates from a study of spatial heterogeneity in lung cancer. Study information: Detected beta-chain sequences consistently exceeded alpha-chain sequences. The study, taken as a whole, reports: Counts of expanded alpha and beta TCRs within tumors tracked the tumor nonsynonymous mutation count.

In its sample, this clonotype was seen many times. As yet, its antigen is unknown. Described time point: sample taken at primary tumor resection. The 65 or so donors had untreated early-stage non-small cell lung cancer. Whole RNA obtained from tumor, nontumor lung or frozen PBMC underwent sequencing without sorting. TCR cDNA molecules were tagged individually, and each one carried a unique molecular identifier. MiXCR, run by TCRdb on the 5' RACE reads, gives a single entry per CDR3 protein. The top ten hold approximately 6.8% of the sample, which has more than 15,000 distinct CDR3 sequences, approximately 6.3% seen once. The germline gives CDR1 ENHRY, CDR2 SYGVKD. This CDR3 has 15 residues. Losses at the gene ends were 6 bases for V and 7 bases for J; bases not matched to a gene: 6.

The J gene is TRBJ2-1, the V gene TRBV10-3; 13 bases line up with TRBD2. The origin of this receptor is a male donor with early-stage non-small cell lung cancer. Sequenced here: lung tumor tissue, sampled at surgery. As DNA, the CDR3 is TGTGCCATCAGAGCGGGACTAGCGGGAATAAATGAGCAGTTCTTC. Translating gives CAIRAGLAGINEQFF.